The 5 T cell receptor beta chains below were found in one sample sequenced in a study of OX40 agonist ivuxolimab in advanced cancers. Profiled with immunoSEQ multiplex PCR; TCRdb holds only in-frame clones, not every one. The data hold 50,000 to 60,000 clones, with approximately 83% observed a single time. The starting material was CD4+ or CD8+ T cells sorted from blood, obtained in a trial of the OX40 agonist ivuxolimab. The receptors stem from an adult with an advanced solid tumor such as melanoma, head and neck, liver or kidney cancer.

For this clone: Other DNA sequences of this sample code for an identical CDR3. The chain joins TRBV5-4 to TRBJ1-4; 9 bases map to TRBD1. V shed 0 bases and J 5 bases; nucleotides not matched to a gene: 2. Germline values: CDR1 SGHNT, CDR2 YYREEE (reference sequence). The CDR3 extends over 15 amino acids. The CDR3 DNA sequence: TGTGCCAGCAGCTTGGGTGGACAGGGGAATGAAAAACTGTTTTTT. This codes for CASSLGGQGNEKLFF.

V usage is TRBV6-5 and J usage is TRBJ2-3, with 9 bases aligning to TRBD2. CDR3 length: 16 amino acids. The V gene's germline CDR1 is MNHEY and CDR2 SVGAGI. The trim removed 4 bases at V and 4 bases at J, leaving 9 bases unmatched. DNA for the CDR3: TGTGCCAGCAGTTCCCTAGCGGGGAGTAGTGCAGATACGCAGTATTTT. It encodes CASSSLAGSSADTQYF.

This clone was recorded a few times. CDR3 region: CASSELGVWNEQFF. In DNA form, the CDR3 reads TGTGCCAGCAGTGAACTGGGGGTTTGGAATGAGCAGTTCTTC. The rearrangement links TRBV6-1 to TRBJ2-1, with D tentatively TRBD1 or TRBD2 (5 bases each). Germline CDR1 reads MNHNS; CDR2 reads SASEGT. Trimming stripped 2 bases from V and 7 bases from J, with 12 bases between. This CDR3 is 14 amino acids long.

The chain uses TRBV19 and TRBJ1-1; D is perhaps TRBD1 (5 bases). The CDR3 extends over 15 amino acids. V dropped 5 bases and J dropped 6 bases, with 19 bases sitting between them. Germline V CDR1 and CDR2: LNHDA, SQIVND (reference sequence). CDR3 in amino acids: CASSPQRGWGPEAFF. Written as DNA, the CDR3 is TGTGCCAGTAGTCCCCAGAGGGGCTGGGGTCCTGAAGCTTTCTTT.

V gene TRBV4-1 combines with J gene TRBJ2-5; weak D call: TRBD2 (6 bases). Between the trimmed V and J ends, which lost 1 base and 7 bases, there was a span of 19 bases. Germline V gene data show CDR1 as MGHRA and CDR2 as YSYEKL. The length of the CDR3 is 16 residues. CDR3 DNA: TGCGCCAGCAGCCAAGTACTTAAGGTCGGGAGTGGGACCCAGTACTTC. It encodes CASSQVLKVGSGTQYF.